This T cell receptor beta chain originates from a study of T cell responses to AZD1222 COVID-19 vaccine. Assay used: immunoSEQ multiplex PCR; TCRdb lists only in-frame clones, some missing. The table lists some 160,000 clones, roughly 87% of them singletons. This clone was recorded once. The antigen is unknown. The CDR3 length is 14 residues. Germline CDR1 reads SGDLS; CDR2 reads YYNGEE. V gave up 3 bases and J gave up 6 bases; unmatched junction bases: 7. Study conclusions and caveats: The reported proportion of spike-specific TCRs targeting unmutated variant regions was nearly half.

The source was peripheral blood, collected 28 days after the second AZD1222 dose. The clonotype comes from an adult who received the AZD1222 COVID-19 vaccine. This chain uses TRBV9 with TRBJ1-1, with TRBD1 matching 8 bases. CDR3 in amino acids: CASSAGGAGAEAFF. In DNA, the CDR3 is TGTGCCAGCAGCGCAGGGGGCGCAGGGGCTGAAGCTTTCTTT.